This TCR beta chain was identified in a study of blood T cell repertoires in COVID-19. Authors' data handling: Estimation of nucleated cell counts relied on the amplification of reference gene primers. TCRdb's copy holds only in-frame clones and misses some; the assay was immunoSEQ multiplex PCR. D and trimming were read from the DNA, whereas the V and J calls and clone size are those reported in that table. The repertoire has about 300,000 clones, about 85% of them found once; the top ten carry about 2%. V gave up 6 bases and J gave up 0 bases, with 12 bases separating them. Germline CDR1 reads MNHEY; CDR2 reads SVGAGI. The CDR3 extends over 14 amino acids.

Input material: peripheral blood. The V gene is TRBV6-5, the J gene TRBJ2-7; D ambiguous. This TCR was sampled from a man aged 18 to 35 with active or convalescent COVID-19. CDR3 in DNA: TGTGCCAGCAGCCCCTTCAAGAGCTCCTACGAGCAGTACTTC. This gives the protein CASSPFKSSYEQYF.